The sequence of this T cell receptor (beta chain) was determined in a study of blood T cell repertoires in COVID-19. Patients in Seattle were enrolled during active infection, then followed longitudinally. This clone appeared a single time. Original methodology: Counts of nucleated cells, estimated from reference gene primer amplification, were obtained. The data were produced by immunoSEQ multiplex PCR, yet TCRdb's version contains in-frame clones alone and is incomplete. The DNA was the basis for D and trimming; V, J and clone size are from that table. This sample has under 85,000 clones, with roughly 80% found just once. The CDR3 contains 13 residues. Germline CDR1 and CDR2: ENHRY and SYGVKD. V lost 6 bases, J lost 5 bases, and 13 bases lay in between.

This clonotype was obtained from a man in his forties or fifties with COVID-19, enrolled during active disease. The specimen was peripheral blood. This sequence joins TRBV10-3 and TRBJ2-5, with a tentative D call TRBD1 (6 bases). CDR3 in DNA: TGTGCCATCAGACCAGGGGCTGGGGAGACCCAGTACTTC. This gives the protein CAIRPGAGETQYF.